The T cell receptor (beta chain) under discussion was sequenced for a study of control samples from healthy donors and cancer patients. The CDR3 covers 15 residues. CDR1 and CDR2 (germline): MNHEY, SMNVEV (reference sequence). J lost 4 bases, V lost 5 bases, and 6 bases had no gene match. Profiling relied on immunoSEQ multiplex PCR, and the TCRdb table lists in-frame clones only, not all of them. Of 100,000 to 150,000 clones listed, 92% are singletons. V gene TRBV27 combines with J gene TRBJ2-3; 10 nucleotides match TRBD1. This TCR was recovered from a man older than 75 with head and neck cancer. The source material was PBMCs. In DNA, the CDR3 is TGTGCCAGCAGTCAACCGACAGGGGGCGCAGATACGCAGTATTTT. This encodes CASSQPTGGADTQYF.